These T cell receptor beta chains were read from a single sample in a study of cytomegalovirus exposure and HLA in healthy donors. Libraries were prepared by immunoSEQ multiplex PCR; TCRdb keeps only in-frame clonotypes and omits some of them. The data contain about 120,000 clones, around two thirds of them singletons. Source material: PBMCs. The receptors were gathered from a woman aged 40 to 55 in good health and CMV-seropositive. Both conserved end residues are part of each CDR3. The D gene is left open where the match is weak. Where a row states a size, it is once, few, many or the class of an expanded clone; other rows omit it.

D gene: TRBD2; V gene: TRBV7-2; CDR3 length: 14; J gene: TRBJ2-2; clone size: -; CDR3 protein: CASSRDYHTGELFF; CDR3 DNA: TGTGCCAGCAGCAGGGACTACCACACCGGGGAGCTGTTTTTT
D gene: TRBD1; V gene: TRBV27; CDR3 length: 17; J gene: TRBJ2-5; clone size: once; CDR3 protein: CASKTLGQGIVSETQYF; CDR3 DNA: TGTGCCAGCAAGACCCTTGGACAGGGTATTGTAAGTGAGACCCAGTACTTC
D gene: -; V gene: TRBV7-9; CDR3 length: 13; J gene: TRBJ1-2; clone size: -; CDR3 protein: CASSLAGEAGYTF; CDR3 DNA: TGTGCCAGCAGCTTAGCAGGGGAGGCGGGCTACACCTTC
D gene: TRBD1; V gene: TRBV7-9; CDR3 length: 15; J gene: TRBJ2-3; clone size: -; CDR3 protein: CASSLGTGSTDTQYF; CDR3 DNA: TGTGCCAGCAGCTTAGGGACAGGGTCTACAGATACGCAGTATTTT
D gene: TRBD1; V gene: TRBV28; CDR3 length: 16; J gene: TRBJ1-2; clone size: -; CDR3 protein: CASSSLDITGDYGYTF; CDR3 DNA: TGTGCCAGCAGTTCTCTCGATATTACAGGGGACTATGGCTACACCTTC
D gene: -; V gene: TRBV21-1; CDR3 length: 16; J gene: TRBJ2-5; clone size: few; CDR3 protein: CALPDHTGTAKETQYF; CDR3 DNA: TGTGCCCTACCAGACCACACCGGGACAGCAAAAGAGACCCAGTACTTC
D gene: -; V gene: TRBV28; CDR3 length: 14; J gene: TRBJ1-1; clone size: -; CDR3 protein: CASSRIEGNTEAFF; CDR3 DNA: TGTGCCAGCAGTCGAATCGAGGGGAACACTGAAGCTTTCTTT
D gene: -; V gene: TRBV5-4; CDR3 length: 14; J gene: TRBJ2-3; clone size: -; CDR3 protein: CASSYSGPADTQYF; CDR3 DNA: TGTGCCAGCAGCTATAGCGGCCCCGCAGATACGCAGTATTTT
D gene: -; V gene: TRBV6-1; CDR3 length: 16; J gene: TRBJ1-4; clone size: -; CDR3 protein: CASSDSMGGIYEKLFF; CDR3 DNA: TGTGCCAGCAGTGATTCGATGGGGGGGATATATGAAAAACTGTTTTTT
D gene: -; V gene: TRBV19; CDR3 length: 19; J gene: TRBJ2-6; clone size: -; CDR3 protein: CASTQIMGRGLPGANVLTF; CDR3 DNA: TGTGCCAGTACCCAAATCATGGGGCGGGGTCTACCGGGGGCCAACGTCCTGACTTTC
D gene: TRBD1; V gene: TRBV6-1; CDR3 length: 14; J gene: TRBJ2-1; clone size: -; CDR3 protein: CASSEGTGWNEQFF; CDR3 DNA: TGTGCCAGCAGTGAGGGGACAGGGTGGAATGAGCAGTTCTTC
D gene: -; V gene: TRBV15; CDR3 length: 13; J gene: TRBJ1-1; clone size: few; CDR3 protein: CATSRARGREAFF; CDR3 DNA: TGTGCCACCAGCAGAGCCAGGGGCCGTGAAGCTTTCTTT
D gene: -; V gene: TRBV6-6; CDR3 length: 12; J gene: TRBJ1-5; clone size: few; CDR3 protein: CASSSHEDAQHF; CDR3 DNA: TGTGCCAGCAGCTCCCACGAGGATGCCCAGCATTTT
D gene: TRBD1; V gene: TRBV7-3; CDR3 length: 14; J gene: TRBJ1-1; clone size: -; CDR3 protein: CASSLGQGDTEAFF; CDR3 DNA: TGTGCCAGCAGCTTGGGACAGGGTGACACTGAAGCTTTCTTT
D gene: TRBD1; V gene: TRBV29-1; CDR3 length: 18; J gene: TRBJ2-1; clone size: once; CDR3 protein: CSVEDGQGWPTGADEQFF; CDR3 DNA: TGCAGCGTTGAAGACGGACAGGGCTGGCCGACAGGGGCTGATGAGCAGTTCTTC
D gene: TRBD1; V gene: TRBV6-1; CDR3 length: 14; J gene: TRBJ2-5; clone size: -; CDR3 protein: CASRTNRGRETQYF; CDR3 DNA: TGTGCCAGCAGAACTAACAGGGGGCGAGAGACCCAGTACTTC
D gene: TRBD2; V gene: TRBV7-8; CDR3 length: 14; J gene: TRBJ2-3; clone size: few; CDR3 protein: CASRPAGGTDTQYF; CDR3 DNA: TGTGCCAGCAGGCCAGCGGGGGGCACAGATACGCAGTATTTT
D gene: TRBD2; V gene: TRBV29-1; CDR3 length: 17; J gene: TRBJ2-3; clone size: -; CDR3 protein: CSVEKLAGAGKTDTQYF; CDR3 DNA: TGCAGCGTTGAGAAACTAGCGGGAGCGGGTAAGACAGATACGCAGTATTTT
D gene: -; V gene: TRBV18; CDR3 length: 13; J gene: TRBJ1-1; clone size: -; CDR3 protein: CASSPREESEAFF; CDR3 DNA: TGTGCCAGCTCACCAAGGGAGGAGTCTGAAGCTTTCTTT
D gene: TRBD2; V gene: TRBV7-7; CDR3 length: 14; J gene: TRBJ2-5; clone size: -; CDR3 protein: CASSLRAGGETQYF; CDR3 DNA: TGTGCTAGCAGCTTGAGAGCGGGAGGGGAGACCCAGTACTTC
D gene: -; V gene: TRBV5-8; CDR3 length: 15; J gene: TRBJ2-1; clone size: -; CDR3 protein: CAASLRDWTYNEQFF; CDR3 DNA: TGTGCCGCCAGCTTGAGGGACTGGACCTACAATGAGCAGTTCTTC
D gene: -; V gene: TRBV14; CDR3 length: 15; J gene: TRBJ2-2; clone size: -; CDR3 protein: CASSQEISGTGELFF; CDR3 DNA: TGTGCCAGCAGCCAAGAAATTAGCGGCACCGGGGAGCTGTTTTTT
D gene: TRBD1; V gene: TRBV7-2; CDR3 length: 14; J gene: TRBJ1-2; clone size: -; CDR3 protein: CASSSRTGFYGYTF; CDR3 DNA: TGTGCCAGCAGCTCACGGACAGGCTTCTATGGCTACACCTTC
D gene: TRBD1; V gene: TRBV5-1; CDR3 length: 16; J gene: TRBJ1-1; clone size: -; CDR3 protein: CASSLEGGGVNTEAFF; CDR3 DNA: TGCGCCAGCAGCTTGGAAGGGGGCGGGGTGAACACTGAAGCTTTCTTT
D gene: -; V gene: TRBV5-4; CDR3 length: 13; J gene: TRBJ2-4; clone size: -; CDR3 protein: CASSLTGEDIQYF; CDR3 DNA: TGTGCCAGCAGCTTAACGGGAGAGGACATTCAGTACTTC
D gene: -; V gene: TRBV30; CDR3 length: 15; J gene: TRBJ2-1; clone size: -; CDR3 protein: CAWSVTGKIYNEQFF; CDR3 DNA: TGTGCCTGGAGTGTAACGGGGAAAATCTACAATGAGCAGTTCTTC
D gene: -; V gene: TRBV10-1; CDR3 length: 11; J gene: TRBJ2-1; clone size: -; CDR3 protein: CASSKGNEQFF; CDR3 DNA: TGCGCCAGCAGTAAGGGGAATGAGCAGTTCTTC
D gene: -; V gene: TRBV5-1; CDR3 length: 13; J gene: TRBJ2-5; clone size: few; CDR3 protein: CASSLNEGETQYF; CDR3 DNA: TGCGCCAGCAGCTTGAATGAGGGAGAGACCCAGTACTTC
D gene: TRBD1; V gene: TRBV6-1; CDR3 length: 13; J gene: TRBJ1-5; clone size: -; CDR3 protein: CASKGAPNQPQHF; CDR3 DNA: TGTGCCAGCAAGGGGGCCCCCAATCAGCCCCAGCATTTT
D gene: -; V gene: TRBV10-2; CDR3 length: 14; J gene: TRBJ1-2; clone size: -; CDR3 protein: CASSEFPAGFGYTF; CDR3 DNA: TGCGCCAGCAGTGAGTTCCCCGCCGGGTTTGGCTACACCTTC
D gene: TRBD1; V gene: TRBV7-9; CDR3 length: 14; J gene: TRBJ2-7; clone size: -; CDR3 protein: CASSSGQTLYEQYF; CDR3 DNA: TGTGCCAGCAGCTCGGGACAGACCCTCTACGAGCAGTACTTC
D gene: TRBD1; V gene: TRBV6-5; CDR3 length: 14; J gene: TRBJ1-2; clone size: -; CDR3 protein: CASRYGTDNYGYTF; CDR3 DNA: TGTGCCAGCAGGTACGGGACAGACAACTATGGCTACACCTTC
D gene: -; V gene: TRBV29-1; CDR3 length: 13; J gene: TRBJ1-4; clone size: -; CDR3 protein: CSVLEATNEKLFF; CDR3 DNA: TGCAGCGTTCTGGAGGCAACTAATGAAAAACTGTTTTTT
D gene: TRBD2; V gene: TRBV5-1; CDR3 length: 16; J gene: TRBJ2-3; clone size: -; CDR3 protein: CASSLSRLAATDTQYF; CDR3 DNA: TGCGCCAGCAGCTTGTCCCGACTAGCGGCCACAGATACGCAGTATTTT
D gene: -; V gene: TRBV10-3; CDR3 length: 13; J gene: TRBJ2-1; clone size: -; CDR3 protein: CAISGVGYNEQFF; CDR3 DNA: TGTGCCATCAGTGGGGTCGGGTACAATGAGCAGTTCTTC
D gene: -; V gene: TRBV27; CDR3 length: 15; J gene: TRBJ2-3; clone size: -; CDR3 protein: CASSLGLSITDTQYF; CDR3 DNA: TGTGCCAGCAGCCTTGGCCTGTCGATCACAGATACGCAGTATTTT
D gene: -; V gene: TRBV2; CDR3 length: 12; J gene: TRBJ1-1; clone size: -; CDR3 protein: CASRWESTEAFF; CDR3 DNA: TGTGCCAGCAGGTGGGAGAGCACTGAAGCTTTCTTT
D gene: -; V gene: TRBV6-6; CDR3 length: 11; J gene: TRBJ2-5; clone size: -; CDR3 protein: CASSSGETQYF; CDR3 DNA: TGTGCCAGCAGTTCCGGGGAGACCCAGTACTTC
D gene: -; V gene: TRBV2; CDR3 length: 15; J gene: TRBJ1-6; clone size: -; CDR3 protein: CASSGTQGYNSPLHF; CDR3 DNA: TGTGCCAGCAGTGGAACTCAGGGCTATAATTCACCCCTCCACTTT
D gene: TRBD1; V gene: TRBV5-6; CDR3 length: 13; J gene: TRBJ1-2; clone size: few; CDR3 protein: CASSLGTGKGYTF; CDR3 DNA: TGTGCCAGCAGCTTGGGGACAGGGAAAGGCTACACCTTC
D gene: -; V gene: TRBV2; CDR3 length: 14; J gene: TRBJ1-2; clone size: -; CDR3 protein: CASSNQGSEYGYTF; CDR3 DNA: TGTGCCAGCAGTAACCAGGGATCAGAGTATGGCTACACCTTC
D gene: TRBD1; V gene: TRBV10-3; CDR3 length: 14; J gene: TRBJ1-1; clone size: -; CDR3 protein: CAIKRGQPNTEAFF; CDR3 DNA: TGTGCCATTAAAAGGGGACAGCCGAACACTGAAGCTTTCTTT
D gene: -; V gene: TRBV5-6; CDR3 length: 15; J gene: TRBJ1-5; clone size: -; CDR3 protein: CASSSWGGALQPQHF; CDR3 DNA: TGTGCCAGCAGCTCCTGGGGGGGGGCCCTTCAGCCCCAGCATTTT
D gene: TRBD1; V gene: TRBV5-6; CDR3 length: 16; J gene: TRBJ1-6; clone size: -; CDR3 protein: CASSLGDSSYNSPLHF; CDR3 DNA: TGTGCCAGCAGCCTAGGGGACAGCTCCTATAATTCACCCCTCCACTTT
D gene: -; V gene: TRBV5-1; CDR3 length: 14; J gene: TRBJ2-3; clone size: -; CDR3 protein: CASSLVTPTDTQYF; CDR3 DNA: TGCGCCAGCAGCTTGGTCACTCCCACAGATACGCAGTATTTT
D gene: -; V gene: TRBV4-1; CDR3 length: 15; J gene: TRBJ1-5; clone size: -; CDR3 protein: CASSQDFTPNQPQHF; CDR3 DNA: TGCGCCAGCAGCCAAGATTTCACACCCAATCAGCCCCAGCATTTT
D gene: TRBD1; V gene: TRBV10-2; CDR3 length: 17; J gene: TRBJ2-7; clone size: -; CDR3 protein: CASSESTGTEVENEQYF; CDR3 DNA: TGCGCCAGCAGTGAGTCGACCGGGACAGAGGTGGAGAACGAGCAGTACTTC
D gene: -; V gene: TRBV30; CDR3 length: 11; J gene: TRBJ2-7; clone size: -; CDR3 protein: CAWSAPYEQYF; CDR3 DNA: TGTGCCTGGAGTGCCCCGTACGAGCAGTACTTC
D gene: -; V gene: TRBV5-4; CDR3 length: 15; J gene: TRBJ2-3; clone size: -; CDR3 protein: CASSLIGLGTDTQYF; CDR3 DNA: TGTGCCAGCAGCTTGATTGGGCTTGGCACAGATACGCAGTATTTT
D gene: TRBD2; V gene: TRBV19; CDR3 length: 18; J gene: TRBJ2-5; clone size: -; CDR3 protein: CASSMTGQTSSGVETQYF; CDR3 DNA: TGTGCCAGTAGTATGACCGGACAAACCTCTAGCGGCGTCGAGACCCAGTACTTC
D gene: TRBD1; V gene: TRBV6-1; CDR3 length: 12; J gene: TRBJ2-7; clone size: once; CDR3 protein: CASSVTGVEQYF; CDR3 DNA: TGTGCCAGCAGTGTGACAGGGGTCGAGCAGTACTTC
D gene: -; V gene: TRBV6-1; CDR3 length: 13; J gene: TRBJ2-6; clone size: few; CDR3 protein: CASSGGQANVLTF; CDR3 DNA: TGTGCCAGCAGTGGTGGGCAGGCCAACGTCCTGACTTTC
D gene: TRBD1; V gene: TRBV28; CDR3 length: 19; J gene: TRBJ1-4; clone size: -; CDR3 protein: CASTPWGGTGGDVSEKLFF; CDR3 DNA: TGTGCCAGCACCCCCTGGGGTGGGACAGGGGGCGACGTCAGTGAAAAACTGTTTTTT
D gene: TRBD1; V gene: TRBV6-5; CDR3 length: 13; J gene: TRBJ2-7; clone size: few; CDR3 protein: CASSQMTGSEQYF; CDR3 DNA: TGTGCCAGCAGTCAAATGACAGGGAGCGAGCAGTACTTC
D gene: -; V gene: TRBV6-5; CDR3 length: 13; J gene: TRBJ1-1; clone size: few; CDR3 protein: CASGMTEGTEAFF; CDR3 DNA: TGTGCCAGCGGGATGACAGAAGGGACTGAAGCTTTCTTT
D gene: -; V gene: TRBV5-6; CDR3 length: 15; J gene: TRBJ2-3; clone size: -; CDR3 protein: CASSLAGLGTDTQYF; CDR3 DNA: TGTGCCAGCAGCTTGGCAGGGCTGGGCACAGATACGCAGTATTTT
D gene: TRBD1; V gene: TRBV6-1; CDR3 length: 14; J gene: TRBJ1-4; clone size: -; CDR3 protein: CASSPGGANEKLFF; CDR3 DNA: TGTGCCAGCAGTCCAGGGGGAGCTAATGAAAAACTGTTTTTT
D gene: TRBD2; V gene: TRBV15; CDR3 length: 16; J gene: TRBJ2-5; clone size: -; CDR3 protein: CATSRGTSGPQETQYF; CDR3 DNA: TGTGCCACCAGCAGAGGGACTAGCGGGCCCCAAGAGACCCAGTACTTC